These T cell receptor beta chains were read from a single sample in a study of T cell repertoires in cytomegalovirus infection. In TCRdb, the reads were re-called with MiXCR into one record per CDR3 protein. The sample includes approximately 220,000 distinct CDR3 sequences, approximately 40% of them seen just once. These receptors lack a known antigen. Sequencing used CD8+ T cells from cultured PBMCs, obtained from culture after CMV antigen stimulation. The receptors derive from a human donor in good health (CMV status not recorded). Some clones in this sample may be carry-over from other donors' samples. The CDR3 runs from the conserved cysteine through the conserved F or W. D genes are given only for firm matches. Not every row has a clone size; where given, it reads once, few, many or a size class.

size | J | V | D | length | CDR3 | DNA
. | TRBJ2-7 | TRBV27 | TRBD1 | 14 | CASIRQGAEHEQYF | TGTGCCAGCATTAGACAGGGGGCGGAACACGAGCAGTACTTC
many | TRBJ2-1 | TRBV27 | . | 13 | CASSFGFYNEQFF | TGTGCCAGCAGTTTCGGGTTCTACAATGAGCAGTTCTTC
. | TRBJ2-2 | TRBV6-5 | TRBD2 | 13 | CAASGGGTGELFF | TGTGCCGCAAGCGGGGGAGGAACCGGGGAGCTGTTTTTT
few | TRBJ1-2 | TRBV11-2 | . | 18 | CASSEIRGNSFRSEGYTF | TGTGCCAGCAGCGAGATTAGGGGAAATTCGTTCCGCTCGGAGGGCTACACCTTC
. | TRBJ2-5 | TRBV7-3 | . | 13 | CASSLGPSETQYF | TGTGCCAGCAGCTTAGGCCCAAGCGAGACCCAGTACTTC
few | TRBJ2-7 | TRBV12-3/TRBV12-4 | . | 16 | CASSFPPGGSSYEQYF | TGTGCCAGCAGTTTCCCCCCCGGGGGCAGCTCCTACGAGCAGTACTTC
once | TRBJ2-1 | TRBV7-3 | . | 13 | CASSQINSGGQFF | TGTGCCAGCAGTCAAATTAATAGCGGCGGGCAGTTCTTC
few | TRBJ1-6 | TRBV7-6 | . | 15 | CASSSPRGPNSPLHF | TGTGCCAGCAGCTCCCCCAGGGGTCCAAATTCACCCCTCCACTTT
. | TRBJ1-2 | TRBV12-3/TRBV12-4 | TRBD1 | 16 | CASSLFKGGENYGYTF | TGTGCCAGCAGTCTCTTTAAAGGGGGCGAAAACTATGGCTACACCTTC
few | TRBJ2-7 | TRBV12-3/TRBV12-4 | TRBD2 | 13 | CASRWTSGGEQYF | TGTGCCAGCAGGTGGACTAGCGGGGGCGAGCAGTACTTC
. | TRBJ2-1 | TRBV9 | . | 14 | CASSEFSSYNEQFF | TGTGCCAGCAGCGAATTTAGTTCCTACAATGAGCAGTTCTTC
. | TRBJ2-7 | TRBV28 | . | 15 | CASSLFITGSYEQYF | TGTGCCAGCAGTTTATTTATCACAGGGTCCTACGAGCAGTACTTC
. | TRBJ2-7 | TRBV7-3 | TRBD1 | 14 | CASSLSGGSREQYF | TGTGCCAGCAGCTTGTCAGGGGGCTCGAGGGAGCAGTACTTC
. | TRBJ2-6 | TRBV7-3 | TRBD1 | 15 | CASSYRGSGANVLTF | TGTGCCAGCAGTTACAGGGGATCTGGGGCCAACGTCCTGACTTTC
. | TRBJ2-1 | TRBV7-3 | . | 14 | CASSLNLFRNEQFF | TGTGCCAGCAGCTTAAACCTTTTTAGAAATGAGCAGTTCTTC
. | TRBJ2-5 | TRBV12-3/TRBV12-4 | . | 12 | CASSFIRETQYF | TGTGCCAGCAGTTTCATAAGAGAGACCCAGTACTTC
few | TRBJ1-1 | TRBV19 | . | 14 | CASSNRDMNTEAFF | TGTGCCAGTAGTAACAGGGACATGAACACTGAAGCTTTCTTT
few | TRBJ2-4 | TRBV11-2 | . | 17 | CASSLRGGPVPKNIQYF | TGTGCCAGCAGCCTAAGGGGGGGGCCAGTTCCAAAAAACATTCAGTACTTC
few | TRBJ2-1 | TRBV20-1 | . | 11 | CSAPEVNEQFF | TGCAGTGCCCCCGAGGTTAATGAGCAGTTCTTC
. | TRBJ2-2 | TRBV5-1 | . | 13 | CASSFLTGGELFF | TGCGCCAGCAGCTTCCTAACTGGCGGGGAGCTGTTTTTT
. | TRBJ2-1 | TRBV20-1 | TRBD2 | 17 | CSARDGGVGTLRDEQFF | TGCAGTGCTAGAGACGGGGGGGTAGGGACCCTAAGGGATGAGCAGTTCTTC
few | TRBJ2-1 | TRBV7-9 | . | 15 | CASSLASGEYNEQFF | TGTGCCAGCAGCTTAGCCAGCGGAGAGTACAATGAGCAGTTCTTC
. | TRBJ2-6 | TRBV12-3/TRBV12-4 | TRBD1 | 17 | CASSQMQGAEGANVLTF | TGTGCCAGCAGTCAAATGCAGGGGGCGGAGGGGGCCAACGTCCTGACTTTC
few | TRBJ2-7 | TRBV19 | . | 14 | CASSTRQDLNEQYF | TGTGCCAGTAGTACCCGACAGGACCTTAACGAGCAGTACTTC